One and the same sample provided the 19 T cell receptor beta chains below, sequenced in a study of T cell changes during pregnancy in multiple sclerosis. Only in-frame clones appear in the TCRdb table, and some are missing; sequencing was by immunoSEQ multiplex PCR. The repertoire consists of tens of thousands of clones, with roughly 92% occurring once and the leading ten covering 2.8%. Sequenced here: peripheral blood, sampled in the third trimester of pregnancy. These receptors were taken from a female donor in good health, enrolled as a control in a pregnancy study.

The gene calls are TRBV6-4 and TRBJ2-1, with a weak D call TRBD1 (6 bases). Deletions cut 3 bases from V and 3 bases from J, with 15 bases between. From germline, CDR1 is MRHNA and CDR2 SNTAGT. This CDR3 has 16 amino acids. This chain's CDR3 is CASSETSGVLYNEQFF. CDR3 bases: TGTGCCAGCAGTGAAACATCAGGGGTTCTCTACAATGAGCAGTTCTTC.

This chain uses TRBV6-5 with TRBJ2-7; D unclear. This CDR3 region has 12 residues. The V gene's germline CDR1 is MNHEY and CDR2 SVGAGI. V was trimmed by 0 bases and J by 2 bases, leaving 2 bases between them. CDR3 loop: CASSYSTYEQYF. In nucleotides, the CDR3 is TGTGCCAGCAGTTACTCCACCTACGAGCAGTACTTC.

The CDR3 DNA reads TGTGCCAGTTCGAACAGGGACTCTGGAAACACCATATATTTT. It specifies CASSNRDSGNTIYF. The genes are TRBV19 and TRBJ1-3, with D possibly being TRBD1 (6 bases). Germline values: CDR1 LNHDA, CDR2 SQIVND (reference sequence). There are 14 residues in the CDR3. V lost 8 bases to trimming and J lost 0 bases, with 11 bases between them.

The rearrangement joins TRBV4-2 to TRBJ2-7, with D perhaps TRBD2 (6 bases). CDR1 is LGHNA, CDR2 YNFKEQ, per germline. Between the trimmed V and J ends, which lost 2 bases and 9 bases, there was a span of 17 bases. The CDR3 has 14 residues. The CDR3 sequence is CASSQTGTHSPQYF. The CDR3 coding sequence is TGTGCCAGCAGCCAAACCGGGACTCACTCGCCGCAGTACTTC.

The V and J genes are TRBV12-5 and TRBJ2-3, with D tentatively TRBD2 (6 bases). V was clipped by 0 bases and J by 6 bases, with 16 bases between them. The CDR3 has 16 amino acids. Germline CDR1 reads LGHNT; CDR2 reads FRNRAP. The CDR3 region has the DNA TGTGCTAGTGGTTTGGTACTAAACCGGAGGGTGGATACGCAGTATTTT. It is translated as CASGLVLNRRVDTQYF.

The J gene is TRBJ1-2, the V gene TRBV4-2, with 7 bases fitting TRBD1. CDR1 and CDR2 from the germline V gene are LGHNA and YNFKEQ. The CDR3 has 16 amino acids. Germline trimming cut 3 bases from V and 5 bases from J; bases unmatched to any gene: 12. The DNA for the CDR3 is TGTGCCAGCAGCCAGGTCGACAGGGAGGTGGGGTATGGCTACACCTTC. This sequence encodes CASSQVDREVGYGYTF.

The V gene is TRBV10-2, the J gene TRBJ2-2, with 7 bases matching TRBD1. Germline V gives CDR1 WSHSY, CDR2 SAAADI. The CDR3 extends over 15 amino acids. Trimming cost V 2 bases and J 7 bases; bases outside gene matches: 7. The CDR3 loop is CASSERDRLIGELFF. The CDR3 DNA follows: TGCGCCAGCAGTGAGCGGGACAGACTGATCGGGGAGCTGTTTTTT.

The CDR3 nucleotides read TGTGCCAGCAGCCGGGATTTTTCCTCTGGGGCCAACGTCCTGACTTTC. Translated, it gives CASSRDFSSGANVLTF. J is TRBJ2-6 and V is TRBV7-9; D is possibly TRBD2 (5 bases). Trimming took 5 bases from V and 0 from J, leaving 11 bases between them. CDR1 and CDR2 from the germline V gene are SEHNR and FQNEAQ (reference sequence). The length of the CDR3 is 16 residues. Using reference TRBV7-9 and TRBJ2-6 for the parts outside the CDR3, the full variable domain is DTGVSQNPRHKITKRGQNVTFRCDPISEHNRLYWYRQTLGQGPEFLTYFQNEAQLEKSRLLSDRFSAERPKGSFSTLEIQRTEQGDSAMYLCASSRDFSSGANVLTFGAGSRLTVL.

J is TRBJ1-4 and V is TRBV19; D unresolved. V dropped 6 bases and J dropped 0 bases, with 11 bases sitting between them. This CDR3 is built from 15 residues. Germline CDR1 is LNHDA and CDR2 is SQIVND (reference sequence). The chain's CDR3 is CASRKTPSTNEKLFF. CDR3 coding DNA: TGTGCCAGTAGAAAGACACCTTCAACTAATGAAAAACTGTTTTTT.

V usage is TRBV19 and J usage is TRBJ1-1, with 8 bases matching TRBD1. Germline values: CDR1 LNHDA, CDR2 SQIVND (reference sequence). J lost 6 bases, V lost 7 bases, and 13 bases had no gene match. The CDR3 totals 15 residues. CDR3 nucleotides: TGTGCCAGTACCCCCCTGCAGGGGGCGCGTTCTGAAGCTTTCTTT. Translation gives CASTPLQGARSEAFF.

This clone was seen just once. The CDR3: CASSSRRTRGQETQYF. The DNA of the CDR3 is TGTGCCAGCAGCTCACGGAGGACTAGGGGCCAAGAGACCCAGTACTTC. This rearrangement joins TRBV7-9 to TRBJ2-5, with 7 nucleotides matching TRBD2. The CDR3 spans 16 residues. V lost 4 bases, J lost 1 base, and 9 bases stayed unmatched. Germline loops: CDR1 SEHNR, CDR2 FQNEAQ (reference sequence).

This sequence joins TRBV28 and TRBJ2-3, with 11 positions matching TRBD1. The germline V gene has CDR1 MDHEN and CDR2 SYDVKM. The CDR3 runs 16 residues. V shed 3 bases and J 5 bases; nucleotides not matched to a gene: 7. CDR3 in DNA: TGTGCCAGCAGTTTCGGGCCGGGACAGGGGGAAGATACGCAGTATTTT. It specifies CASSFGPGQGEDTQYF.

The rearrangement links TRBV27 to TRBJ2-2, with 8 bases lining up with TRBD1. CDR3 length equals 15 residues. Germline lookup yields CDR1 MNHEY and CDR2 SMNVEV (reference sequence). With V trimmed by 3 bases and J by 5 bases, 5 bases remained unmatched. The CDR3: CASSLGQVWTGELFF. Written as DNA, the CDR3 is TGTGCCAGCAGTTTGGGACAGGTTTGGACCGGGGAGCTGTTTTTT.

J is TRBJ2-2 and V is TRBV19; a weak D match, TRBD1 (5 bases). The ends were cut back, 2 bases at V and 1 base at J, with 11 bases in the middle. This CDR3 has 16 amino acids. Germline V gene data show CDR1 as LNHDA and CDR2 as SQIVND (reference sequence). The DNA for the CDR3 is TGTGCCAGTAGTATACAGGGATCTAGGAACACCGGGGAGCTGTTTTTT. Amino acids: CASSIQGSRNTGELFF.

The rearrangement uses TRBV28 and TRBJ1-4; D uncertain. CDR1 MDHEN and CDR2 SYDVKM come from the germline V gene. The ends were cut back, 5 bases at V and 8 bases at J, with 21 bases in the middle. This CDR3 is built from 16 residues. The CDR3 sequence: CASSEIQGPSGEKLFF. The CDR3 DNA sequence: TGTGCCAGCAGTGAGATACAAGGGCCCTCGGGGGAAAAACTGTTTTTT.

Of note for this clone: Other DNA sequences in the same sample also yield this CDR3. The rearrangement uses TRBV28 and TRBJ2-7; D call uncertain. V was shortened by 3 bases and J by 4 bases, with 4 bases between the two germline ends. The germline V gene has CDR1 MDHEN and CDR2 SYDVKM. CDR3 length: 11 amino acids. The CDR3 protein is CASSLRYEQYF. The CDR3 nucleotides are TGTGCCAGCAGTTTGAGATACGAGCAGTACTTC. Variable domain in full (rest from reference TRBV28 and TRBJ2-7): DVKVTQSSRYLVKRTGEKVFLECVQDMDHENMFWYRQDPGLGLRLIYFSYDVKMKEKGDIPEGYSVSREKKERFSLILESASTNQTSMYLCASSLRYEQYFGPGTRLTVT.

V gene TRBV2 combines with J gene TRBJ2-7, with a tentative D call TRBD1 (5 bases). Germline assignment: CDR1 SNHLY and CDR2 FYNNEI. CDR3 length: 14 residues. V lost 2 bases and J 0 bases, leaving 8 bases between the germline ends. DNA of the CDR3: TGTGCCAGCAGTGAACAGGGTATCTCCTACGAGCAGTACTTC. Its translation: CASSEQGISYEQYF. The entire variable domain, with the rest obtained from reference TRBV2 and TRBJ2-7, is as follows: EPEVTQTPSHQVTQMGQEVILRCVPISNHLYFYWYRQILGQKVEFLVSFYNNEISEKSEIFDDQFSVERPDGSNFTLKIRSTKLEDSAMYFCASSEQGISYEQYFGPGTRLTVT.

V usage is TRBV5-4 and J usage is TRBJ2-1, with 9 bases fitting TRBD1. The CDR3 totals 15 residues. V was clipped by 0 bases and J by 4 bases; unmatched bases: 2. The germline V gene has CDR1 SGHNT and CDR2 YYREEE (reference sequence). This CDR3 is CASSLGDRDYNEQFF. In nucleotides, the CDR3 is TGTGCCAGCAGCTTGGGGGACAGGGATTACAATGAGCAGTTCTTC.

The chain joins TRBV18 to TRBJ1-1; 7 bases line up with TRBD1. Losses at the gene ends were 3 bases for V and 2 bases for J; bases not matched to a gene: 6. This CDR3 has 15 residues. Germline lookup yields CDR1 KGHSH and CDR2 LQKENI. The CDR3 coding sequence is TGTGCCAGCTCACCTCAGACAGGGTTTAACACTGAAGCTTTCTTT. It is translated as CASSPQTGFNTEAFF.